The 19 T cell receptor beta chains below were found in one sample sequenced in a study of beta chain features in type 1 diabetes (dated by TCRdb to the late 2010s). The library was built by means of the immunoSEQ multiplex PCR assay. The entire isolated RNA was reverse transcribed using the High Capacity cDNA Reverse Transcription Kit, and thus expressed TCRB transcripts were sequenced. TCRdb took this table from immuneACCESS and kept in-frame rearrangements with V and J called. Such tables lack part of the clones; where checked against another copy, unresolved V genes explain under half of the gap, and the rest is unexplained. Recorded for this sample are a few hundred thousand clones; around 20% of them occurred a single time. The biggest ten clones account for around 0.04% of the sample. The sample consisted of naive CD4+ T cells from blood. The cell subset or site label of this sample denotes: true naive CD4+ T cells. The receptors stem from a young woman in good health.

Remarks on this clone: The same CDR3 arises from other DNA sequences in this sample as well. The rearrangement links TRBV14 to TRBJ2-7; tentative D call: TRBD1 (5 bases). V dropped 3 bases and J dropped 3 bases, with 6 bases sitting between them. The CDR3 spans 12 residues. Germline V CDR1 and CDR2: SGHDN, FVKESK. The CDR3 here is CASSQQGYEQYF. The CDR3 DNA sequence: TGTGCCAGCAGCCAGCAGGGCTACGAGCAGTACTTC.

The V gene is TRBV5-4, the J gene TRBJ2-7; no definite D call. CDR1 is SGHNT, CDR2 YYREEE, per germline (reference sequence). The CDR3 runs 14 residues. Trimming took 0 bases from V and 0 from J, leaving 7 bases between them. CDR3 coding DNA: TGTGCCAGCAGCTTGGGGCTAGTCTCCTACGAGCAGTACTTC. Amino acid sequence: CASSLGLVSYEQYF.

This clone was counted between two and nine times. This chain joins TRBV9 and TRBJ2-1, with 7 bases that match TRBD2. The ends lost 0 bases at V and 9 bases at J; junction bases unmatched: 6. Germline CDR1 reads SGDLS; CDR2 reads YYNGEE. This CDR3 region has 14 residues. The CDR3 DNA reads TGTGCCAGCAGCGTAGGGCTCGGGGGGTCTGAGCAGTTCTTC. This encodes CASSVGLGGSEQFF.

This clone was counted only a few times. V and J are TRBV5-4 and TRBJ2-5; 9 bases line up with TRBD1. The CDR3 loop spans 15 amino acids. Trimming cost V 3 bases and J 7 bases; bases outside gene matches: 10. CDR1 and CDR2 (germline): SGHNT, YYREEE (reference sequence). The CDR3 DNA sequence: TGTGCCAGCAGCTACCCGGGACAGGGAAGAGGGACCCAGTACTTC. This sequence encodes CASSYPGQGRGTQYF.

The chain is built from TRBV28 and TRBJ2-7, with a weak D call TRBD1 (6 bases). Germline CDR1 MDHEN, CDR2 SYDVKM. Trimming took off 5 bases at V and 2 bases at J, with 16 bases between the two ends. The CDR3 runs to 15 residues. This chain's CDR3 is CASSPRDIRAYEQYF. CDR3 in DNA: TGTGCCAGCAGTCCGAGGGACATTCGAGCCTACGAGCAGTACTTC.

CDR3 nucleotide sequence: TGTGCCAGCAGCGTAGAGGAAGGGTGGGGGACTAGCGGGAGAAGGTCCTACAATGAGCAGTTCTTC. Its translation: CASSVEEGWGTSGRRSYNEQFF. The chain employs TRBV9 and TRBJ2-1, with 14 bases identical to TRBD2. V was clipped by 0 bases and J by 1 base; unmatched bases: 15. Germline-derived CDR1 and CDR2 are SGDLS and YYNGEE. This CDR3 region has 22 residues.

This clone was observed a few times. This rearrangement joins TRBV5-1 to TRBJ1-1, with D unclear. The V gene's germline CDR1 is SGHRS and CDR2 YFSETQ. V was clipped by 2 bases and J by 4 bases, with 12 bases between them. This CDR3 is built from 14 residues. DNA of the CDR3: TGCGCCAGCAGCTTTGGGGAGAAGGGCACTGAAGCTTTCTTT. Translating it yields CASSFGEKGTEAFF.

The chain joins TRBV30 to TRBJ2-7; D remains unclear. This CDR3 spans 14 amino acids. V shed 0 bases and J shed 6 bases, with 15 bases lying between them. The germline CDR1 and CDR2 sequences are GTSNPN and SVGIG (reference sequence). The CDR3 DNA reads as TGTGCCTGGAGTGTAGTTAGTCTAATCGGCGAGCAGTACTTC. As protein: CAWSVVSLIGEQYF.

In this sample, this clone turned up a few times. This chain uses TRBV7-2 with TRBJ2-1; 8 bases line up with TRBD1. Germline lookup yields CDR1 SGHTA and CDR2 FQGNSA. The V and J ends lost 4 bases and 3 bases, in that order; junction bases with no gene match: 2. The CDR3 extends over 14 amino acids. CDR3 nucleotide sequence: TGTGCCAGCAGCTCCAGGGGGCGCTACAATGAGCAGTTCTTC. Its protein is CASSSRGRYNEQFF. The variable domain in full, with the rest retrieved from reference TRBV7-2 and TRBJ2-1, is GAGVSQSPSNKVTEKGKDVELRCDPISGHTALYWYRQSLGQGLEFLIYFQGNSAPDKSGLPSDRFSAERTGGSVSTLTIQRTQQEDSAVYLCASSSRGRYNEQFFGPGTRLTVL.

The chain recombines TRBV2 with TRBJ2-1; 16 nucleotides line up with TRBD2. V lost 8 bases, J lost 0 bases, and 10 bases stayed unmatched. This CDR3 is 19 amino acids long. In germline, CDR1 is SNHLY, CDR2 FYNNEI. CDR3 bases: TGTGCCAGCGTTCCCGCGGGACTAGCGGGGGGGCGCTCCTACAATGAGCAGTTCTTC. This translates into CASVPAGLAGGRSYNEQFF.

This clone turned up a few times. The rearrangement joins TRBV4-1 to TRBJ2-7, with 7 bases identical to TRBD1. The CDR3 runs 16 residues. CDR1 is MGHRA and CDR2 is YSYEKL in the germline V gene. The V gene end was trimmed by 3 bases and the J gene end by 3 bases; junction bases not matched to a gene: 11. The CDR3 here is CASSQDLQGFGYEQYF. The CDR3 DNA reads TGCGCCAGCAGCCAGGATCTACAGGGGTTTGGCTACGAGCAGTACTTC.

With regard to this clone: Other DNA sequences in this sample translate to the same CDR3. The chain is built from TRBV13 and TRBJ2-7; 10 bases match TRBD2. The CDR3 has 14 amino acids. CDR1 and CDR2 from the germline V gene are PRHDT and FYEKMQ (reference sequence). The V segment lost 3 bases and the J segment 2 bases; nucleotides outside the gene matches: 1. CDR3 nucleotides: TGTGCCAGCAGCTTGAGCGGGGGGGCCTACGAGCAGTACTTC. This codes for CASSLSGGAYEQYF.

The chain carries TRBV30 and TRBJ2-5; no clear D. Looked up from germline, CDR1 is GTSNPN and CDR2 is SVGIG (reference sequence). The CDR3 length is 13 residues. Trimming removed 0 bases from V and 5 bases from J, with 10 bases in between. The CDR3 here is CAWSVTTPETQYF. As DNA, the CDR3 is TGTGCCTGGAGTGTAACGACACCGGAGACCCAGTACTTC.

The chain is built from TRBV9 and TRBJ2-3, with a possible D match to TRBD2 (6 bases). The CDR3 covers 15 residues. Trimming removed 0 bases from V and 2 bases from J, with 10 bases in between. Germline-derived CDR1 and CDR2 are SGDLS and YYNGEE. The CDR3 nucleotides are TGTGCCAGCAGCGTAGGGGACTGGTTCACAGATACGCAGTATTTT. It specifies CASSVGDWFTDTQYF.

The V call is TRBV20-1, the J call TRBJ2-1, with D tentatively TRBD2 (5 bases). CDR3 length: 11 amino acids. The germline gives CDR1 DFQATT, CDR2 SNEGSKA (reference sequence). The CDR3, as DNA: TGCAGCGAGGGCTCCTACAATGAGCAGTTCTTC. This codes for CSEGSYNEQFF.

J is TRBJ1-2 and V is TRBV4-2; maybe TRBD1 (6 bases). With 0 bases removed from V and 7 bases from J, the gap between germline ends came to 12 bases. CDR1 and CDR2 from the germline V gene are LGHNA and YNFKEQ. This CDR3 contains 14 residues. CDR3 nucleotides: TGTGCCAGCAGCCAAGAAACAGGGCGCGGTGGCTACACCTTC. Protein product: CASSQETGRGGYTF.

The CDR3 DNA reads TGTGCCAGCACTTCGTACTCCGGAAACATTCAGTACTTC. Translation gives CASTSYSGNIQYF. This sequence joins TRBV27 and TRBJ2-4; no definite D call. Germline assignment: CDR1 MNHEY and CDR2 SMNVEV (reference sequence). The CDR3 consists of 13 residues. The V and J ends lost 7 bases and 6 bases respectively, with 13 bases between them.

This clone was counted a few times. The chain combines TRBV2 with TRBJ2-2, with 7 bases matching TRBD2. The V gene end was trimmed by 0 bases and the J gene end by 6 bases; junction bases not matched to a gene: 4. The CDR3 is made up of 15 amino acids. The germline V gene has CDR1 SNHLY and CDR2 FYNNEI. CDR3 nucleotides: TGTGCCAGCAGTGAAGCGCTTCGGGGGGCCGGGGAGCTGTTTTTT. Its protein product is CASSEALRGAGELFF.

The rearrangement uses TRBV10-3 and TRBJ2-6; 10 nucleotides align to TRBD1. Germline assignment: CDR1 ENHRY and CDR2 SYGVKD. CDR3 size: 18 residues. The junction had 13 bases not matched to a gene; V was cut back by 7 bases and J by 4 bases. The CDR3 loop reads CAITPERGQGPGANVLTF. The DNA for the CDR3 is TGTGCCATCACCCCGGAGAGGGGACAGGGGCCCGGGGCCAACGTCCTGACTTTC.